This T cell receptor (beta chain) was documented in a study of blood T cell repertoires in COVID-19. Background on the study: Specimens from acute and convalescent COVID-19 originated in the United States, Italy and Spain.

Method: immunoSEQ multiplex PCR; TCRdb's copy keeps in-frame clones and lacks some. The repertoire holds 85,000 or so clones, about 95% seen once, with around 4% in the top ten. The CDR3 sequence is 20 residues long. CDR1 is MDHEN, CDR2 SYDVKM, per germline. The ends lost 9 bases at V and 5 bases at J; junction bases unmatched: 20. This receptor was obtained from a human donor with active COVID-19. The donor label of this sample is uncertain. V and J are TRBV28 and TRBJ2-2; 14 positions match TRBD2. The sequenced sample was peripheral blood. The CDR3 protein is CASLRRRVTSGRARTGELFF. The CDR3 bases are TGTGCCAGTCTAAGGAGGAGGGTGACTAGCGGGAGGGCGAGGACCGGGGAGCTGTTTTTT.